This T cell receptor beta chain was obtained from a study of blood T cells in healthy people across ages (dated by TCRdb to between 2015 and 2017). About the investigation overall: In model experiments, template switching captured roughly one uniquely barcoded TCR beta cDNA molecule for every two T cells. Using deep sequencing normalized with unique cDNA molecular identifiers, the study measured how TCR beta repertoire diversity changes with age. Donors were grouped into four age groups: young (average 16 years), middle-aged (39), aged (approximately 58) and long-lived (approximately 81). To avoid experimental bias, donors of different ages were distributed randomly across sequencing lanes. Using the same blood draw, the study looked at two additional independent replicas of 1 million unique cDNA reads for two donors, one aged 18 to 30 and the other aged 80 or older. General study outcomes and caveats: The CMV infection status of donors was not known, potentially confounding age-related changes in expanded clonotypes. Bulk unsorted PBMC profiling prevented conclusive comparison of naive and antigen-experienced compartments. Estimates of total diversity based on one million sequenced T cells were considered lower bounds and underestimates. As age increased, observed TCR beta diversity per million T cells dropped in a roughly linear way, and a significant reduction was already evident by age around 41. Observed TCR beta diversity correlated strongly with the percentage of naive T cells measured by flow cytometry. Compared with the aged group, the long-lived group had more naive CD4+ T cells, fewer expanded clones and increased TCR diversity, suggesting age selection.

For this clonotype: Its antigen is unknown. No quality values exist for individual bases; no much larger clone is one base distant.

The library was produced with 5' RACE. TCRdb lists the instrument as Illumina HiSeq 2500. A second about 7 to 12 cycle PCR used a sample-barcoded 5' primer and a J-beta primer mix. Each TCR beta cDNA molecule received a unique molecular identifier from a template-switch 5' adaptor carrying 12 random nucleotides. Each sample yielded at least 3 million CDR3-containing paired-end reads. First-strand cDNA synthesis was performed from all RNA using the Mint cDNA synthesis kit, with priming by a TRBC-specific oligonucleotide. After uracil-DNA glycosylase treatment, a first 18-cycle PCR used universal primers M1SS and BC2_uni_R on all cDNA. In the original analysis: For normalization, 1 million high-quality reads, each with a distinct molecular identifier, were randomly selected from each sample. Instead of being binned into consensus sequences, reads with shared molecular identifiers were discarded. CDR3 identification, clonotype clustering and error correction used MiTCR with a Q25 quality threshold and the strictest error-elimination algorithm. A nonparametric unseen species model using Euler transformation provided a lower-bound estimate of total TCR beta diversity. TCRdb applied fastp at Q25 and MiXCR to the public reads, then kept only in-frame beta chains. Each entry merges the rows of one CDR3 protein and shows their most common DNA and genes. It is TCRdb's table, rather than the study itself, that gives the V and J calls and clone size. The sample includes 850,000 to 1,000,000 distinct CDR3 sequences, with around 48% observed a single time. 10% to 15% of the sample is in the top ten clones.

The approximately 39 donors, aged 6 to 90 years, were systemically healthy Caucasian individuals from Russia. About 9.6 milliliters of peripheral blood were collected from each donor into EDTA-treated Vacutainer tubes. Ficoll-Paque density-gradient centrifugation was used to isolate PBMCs, with at least 6 million obtained per sample. Trizol reagent was used to extract total RNA from the PBMCs, yielding at least 6 micrograms per sample. For every donor, flow cytometry on a PBMC aliquot measured the percentage of naive CD45RAhigh/CD27high T cells. The V end loses 5 bases and the J end loses 5 bases, and a stretch of 18 bases separates them. From a lookup of the germline V gene (reference sequence), CDR1 and CDR2 are DFQATT and SNEGSKA. Counted from cysteine to phenylalanine, this CDR3 has 14 amino acids. The retained sequence is limited to the CDR3, 42 bases, with the frame set at the first base.

The sequenced material came from blood. This receptor chain uses TRBV20-1 and TRBJ2-5; a weak D assignment points to TRBD1 (6 bases agree). The clonotype was recovered from a young man in good health. The CDR3 reads as follows: CSAVRLQGRETQYF. The nucleotide sequence is TGCAGTGCTGTTAGACTACAGGGAAGGGAGACCCAGTACTTC.